The source of this T cell receptor (beta chain) is a study of blood T cells in healthy people across ages (dated by TCRdb to between 2014 and 2017). Turning to the overall study: Template switching captured roughly one uniquely barcoded TCR beta cDNA molecule per two T cells in model experiments. The study analyzed two additional independent replicas of 1 million unique cDNA reads from the same blood draw for two donors, one aged 18 to 30 and one aged 80 or older. To track age-related changes in TCR beta repertoire diversity, the study relied on deep sequencing normalized with unique cDNA molecular identifiers. The donors were split into four age groups: young (average around 15 years), middle-aged (roughly 42), aged (around 67) and long-lived (roughly 77). Donors of different ages were randomly distributed across sequencing lanes to avoid experimental bias.

The protocol used for the library was 5' RACE. A second 7 to 11 cycle PCR used a sample-barcoded 5' primer and a J-beta primer mix. A template-switch 5' adaptor carrying 12 random nucleotides introduced a unique molecular identifier onto each TCR beta cDNA molecule. Each sample yielded at least 3 million CDR3-containing paired-end reads. The Mint cDNA synthesis kit, primed by a TRBC-specific oligonucleotide, was used to synthesize first-strand cDNA from all RNA. Following uracil-DNA glycosylase treatment, all cDNA underwent a first 18-cycle PCR with the universal primers M1SS and BC2_uni_R. In the original analysis: Normalization of each sample was performed by random selection of 1 million high-quality reads, each carrying a distinct molecular identifier. Instead of being binned into consensus sequences, reads with shared molecular identifiers were discarded. MiTCR, with a Q25 quality threshold and the strictest error-elimination algorithm, was used for CDR3 identification, clonotype clustering and error correction. A nonparametric unseen species model using Euler transformation provided a lower-bound estimate of total TCR beta diversity. Through fastp at Q25 and MiXCR, TCRdb rebuilt clones from the public reads, retaining in-frame beta chains. Each record represents a unique CDR3 protein, reported with the most common genes and DNA among its rows. These V and J calls are TCRdb output, not the study's own analysis. The sample table shows 1.8 million or so distinct CDR3 sequences, and roughly 43% are seen once. About 21% of the sample is taken by the ten largest.

Donors were under 40 systemically healthy Caucasian individuals from Russia aged about 6 to 100 years. Each donor gave about 9.2 milliliters of peripheral blood, drawn into EDTA-treated Vacutainer tubes. Ficoll-Paque density-gradient centrifugation was used to isolate PBMCs, with at least 6 million per sample. Trizol reagent was used to extract total RNA from PBMCs, with at least 6 micrograms per sample. For every donor, an aliquot of PBMCs went through flow cytometry to measure the percentages of naive CD45RAhigh/CD27high T cells. This clonotype was counted a few times. No cognate antigen has been identified for it. Base quality data are lacking; no much larger clone is found one base away. Overall results and qualifications from the work: Since profiling was done on bulk unsorted PBMCs, naive and antigen-experienced compartments could not be conclusively compared. Donor CMV infection status was unknown, potentially confounding age-related changes in expanded clonotypes. As age increased, observed TCR beta diversity per million T cells dropped in a roughly linear way, and a significant reduction was already evident by age roughly 40. Estimates of total diversity from one million sequenced T cells were regarded as lower bounds and underestimates. The long-lived group showed more naive CD4+ T cells, fewer expanded clones and increased TCR diversity than the aged group, suggesting age selection. There was a strong correlation between observed TCR beta diversity and the percentage of naive T cells measured by flow cytometry.

The source is a human donor in good health. Sequenced material: blood.

At the DNA level, the sequence is TGTGCCAGCAGCTTCAACGGGGCCAAAAACACTGAAGCTTTCTTT. Translated, this is CASSFNGAKNTEAFF. Here the chain combines TRBV7-2 and TRBJ1-1; TRBD1 might be the D gene, on 5 matching bases. Measured from the cysteine to the phenylalanine, the CDR3 is 15 residues long. Kept here is only the CDR3 DNA, which spans 45 bases and is read in frame from base 1. CDR1 and CDR2 were assigned from the germline V gene as SGHTA and FQGNSA. V loses 3 bases of germline sequence and J loses 2 bases, and the interval between the two ends is 13 bases. The CDR3 plus the reference TRBV7-2 and TRBJ1-1 genes for the other parts give the full variable domain: GAGVSQSPSNKVTEKGKDVELRCDPISGHTALYWYRQSLGQGLEFLIYFQGNSAPDKSGLPSDRFSAERTGGSVSTLTIQRTQQEDSAVYLCASSFNGAKNTEAFFGQGTRLTVV.